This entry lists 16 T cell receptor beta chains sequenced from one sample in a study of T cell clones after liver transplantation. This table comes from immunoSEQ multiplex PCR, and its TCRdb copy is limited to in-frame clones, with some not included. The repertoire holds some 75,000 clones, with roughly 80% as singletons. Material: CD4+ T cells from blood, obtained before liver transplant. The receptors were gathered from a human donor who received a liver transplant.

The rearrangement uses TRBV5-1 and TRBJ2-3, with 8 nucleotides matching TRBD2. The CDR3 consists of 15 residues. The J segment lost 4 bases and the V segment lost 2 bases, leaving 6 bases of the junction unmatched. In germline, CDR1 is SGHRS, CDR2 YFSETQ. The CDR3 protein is CASSFPAGEADTQYF. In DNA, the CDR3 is TGCGCCAGCAGCTTCCCAGCGGGAGAGGCAGATACGCAGTATTTT. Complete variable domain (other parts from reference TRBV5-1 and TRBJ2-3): KAGVTQTPRYLIKTRGQQVTLSCSPISGHRSVSWYQQTPGQGLQFLFEYFSETQRNKGNFPGRFSGRQFSNSRSEMNVSTLELGDSALYLCASSFPAGEADTQYFGPGTRLTVL.

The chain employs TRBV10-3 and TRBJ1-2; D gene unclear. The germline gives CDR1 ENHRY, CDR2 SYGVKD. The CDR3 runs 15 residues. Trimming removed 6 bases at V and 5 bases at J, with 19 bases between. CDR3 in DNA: TGTGCCATCAGCGGGTTGAACAGAGAACTTTATGGCTACACCTTC. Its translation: CAISGLNRELYGYTF.

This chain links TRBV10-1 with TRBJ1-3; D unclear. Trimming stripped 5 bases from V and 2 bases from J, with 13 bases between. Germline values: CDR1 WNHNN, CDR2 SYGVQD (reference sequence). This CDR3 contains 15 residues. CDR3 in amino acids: CASSRHREAGNTIYF. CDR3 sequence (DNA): TGCGCCAGCAGTAGGCACCGAGAGGCTGGAAACACCATATATTTT.

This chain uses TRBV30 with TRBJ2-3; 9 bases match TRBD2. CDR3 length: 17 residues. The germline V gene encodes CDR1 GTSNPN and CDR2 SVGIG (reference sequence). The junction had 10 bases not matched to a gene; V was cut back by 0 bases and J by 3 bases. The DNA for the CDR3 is TGTGCCTGGAGTGTAAGGGCCTTAGCGGGAGTGACAGATACGCAGTATTTT. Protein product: CAWSVRALAGVTDTQYF.

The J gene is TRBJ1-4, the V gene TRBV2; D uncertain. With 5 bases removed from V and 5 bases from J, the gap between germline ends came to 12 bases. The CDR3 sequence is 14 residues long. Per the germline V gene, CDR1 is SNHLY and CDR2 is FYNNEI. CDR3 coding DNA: TGTGCCAGCAGTTGGCAGGTGATCAATGAAAAACTGTTTTTT. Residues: CASSWQVINEKLFF.

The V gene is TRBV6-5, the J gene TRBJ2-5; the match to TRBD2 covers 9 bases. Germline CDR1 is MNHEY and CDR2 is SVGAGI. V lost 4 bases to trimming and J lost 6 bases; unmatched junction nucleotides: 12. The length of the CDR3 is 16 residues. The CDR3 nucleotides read TGTGCCAGCAGTTCCCCAAGGGCGGGAGGGCTGAAGACCCAGTACTTC. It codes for CASSSPRAGGLKTQYF.

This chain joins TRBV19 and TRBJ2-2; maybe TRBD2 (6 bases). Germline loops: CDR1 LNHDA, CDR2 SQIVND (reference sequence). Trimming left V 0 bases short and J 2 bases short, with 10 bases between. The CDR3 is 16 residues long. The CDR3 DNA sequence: TGTGCCAGTAGTATAGATGGAGGGGTTAACACCGGGGAGCTGTTTTTT. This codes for CASSIDGGVNTGELFF.

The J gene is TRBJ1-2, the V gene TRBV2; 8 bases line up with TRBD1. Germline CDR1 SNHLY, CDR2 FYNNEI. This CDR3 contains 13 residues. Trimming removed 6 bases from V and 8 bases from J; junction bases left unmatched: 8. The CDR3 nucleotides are TGTGCCAGCAGACCGACAGGGGAGGGCGGCTACACCTTC. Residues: CASRPTGEGGYTF.

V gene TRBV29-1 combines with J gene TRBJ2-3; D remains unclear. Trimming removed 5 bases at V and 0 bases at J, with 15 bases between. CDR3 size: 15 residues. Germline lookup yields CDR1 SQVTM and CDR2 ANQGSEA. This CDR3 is CSVFPVLMSTDTQYF. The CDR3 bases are TGCAGCGTTTTCCCCGTACTAATGAGCACAGATACGCAGTATTTT.

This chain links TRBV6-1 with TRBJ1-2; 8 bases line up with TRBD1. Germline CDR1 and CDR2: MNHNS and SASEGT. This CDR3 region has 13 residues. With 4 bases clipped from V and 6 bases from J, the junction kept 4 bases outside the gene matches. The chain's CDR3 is CASSVSGGHGYTF. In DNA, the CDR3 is TGTGCCAGCAGTGTTTCAGGGGGCCATGGCTACACCTTC.

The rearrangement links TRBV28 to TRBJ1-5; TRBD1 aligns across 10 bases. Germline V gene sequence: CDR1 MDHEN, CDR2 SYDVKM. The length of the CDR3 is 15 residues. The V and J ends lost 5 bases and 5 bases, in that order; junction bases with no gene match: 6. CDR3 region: CASSETGGLDQPQHF. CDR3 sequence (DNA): TGTGCCAGCAGTGAGACAGGGGGCTTAGATCAGCCCCAGCATTTT. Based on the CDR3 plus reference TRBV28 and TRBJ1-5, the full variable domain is DVKVTQSSRYLVKRTGEKVFLECVQDMDHENMFWYRQDPGLGLRLIYFSYDVKMKEKGDIPEGYSVSREKKERFSLILESASTNQTSMYLCASSETGGLDQPQHFGDGTRLSIL.

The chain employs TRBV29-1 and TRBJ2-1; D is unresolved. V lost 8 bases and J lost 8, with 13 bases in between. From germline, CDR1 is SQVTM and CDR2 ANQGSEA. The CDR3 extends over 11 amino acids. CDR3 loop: CSPLAHHEQFF. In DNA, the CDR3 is TGCAGCCCCCTGGCCCACCATGAGCAGTTCTTC.

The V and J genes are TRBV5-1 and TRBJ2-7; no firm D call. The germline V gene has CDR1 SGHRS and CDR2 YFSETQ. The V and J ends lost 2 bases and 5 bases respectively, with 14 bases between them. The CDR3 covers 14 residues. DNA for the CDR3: TGCGCCAGCAGCTTAAGCCCAAAGGACGACGAGCAGTACTTC. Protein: CASSLSPKDDEQYF.

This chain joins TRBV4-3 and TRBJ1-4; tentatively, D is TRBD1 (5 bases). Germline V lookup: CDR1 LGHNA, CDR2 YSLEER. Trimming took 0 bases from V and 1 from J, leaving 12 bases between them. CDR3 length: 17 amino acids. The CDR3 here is CASSQDARDETNEKLFF. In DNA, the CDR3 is TGCGCCAGCAGCCAAGATGCGAGGGACGAAACTAATGAAAAACTGTTTTTT.

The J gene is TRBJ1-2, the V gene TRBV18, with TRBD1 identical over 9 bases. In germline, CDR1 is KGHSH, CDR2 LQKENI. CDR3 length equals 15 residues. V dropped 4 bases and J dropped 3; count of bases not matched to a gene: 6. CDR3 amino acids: CASSLGQGRDYGYTF. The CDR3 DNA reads TGTGCCAGCTCACTGGGACAGGGTCGAGACTATGGCTACACCTTC.

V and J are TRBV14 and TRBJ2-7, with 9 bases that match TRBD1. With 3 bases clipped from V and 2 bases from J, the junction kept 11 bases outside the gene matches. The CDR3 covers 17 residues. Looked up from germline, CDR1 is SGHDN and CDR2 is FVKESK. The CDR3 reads CASSQLFSRTGAYEQYF. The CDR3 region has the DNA TGTGCCAGCAGCCAGCTGTTTTCTAGGACAGGGGCCTACGAGCAGTACTTC.